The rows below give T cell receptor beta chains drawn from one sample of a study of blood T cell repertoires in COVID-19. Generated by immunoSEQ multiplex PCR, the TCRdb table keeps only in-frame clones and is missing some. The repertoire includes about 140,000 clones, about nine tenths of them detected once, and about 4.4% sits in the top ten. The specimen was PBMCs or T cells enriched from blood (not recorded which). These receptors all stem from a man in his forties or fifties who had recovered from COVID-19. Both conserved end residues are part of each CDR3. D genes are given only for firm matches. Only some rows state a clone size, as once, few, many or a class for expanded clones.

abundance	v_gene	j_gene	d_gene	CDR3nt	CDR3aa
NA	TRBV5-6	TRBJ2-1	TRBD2	TGTGCCAGCAGCTTCAGCGGGGGCCAATACTACAATGAGCAGTTCTTC	CASSFSGGQYYNEQFF
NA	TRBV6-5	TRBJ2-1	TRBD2	TGTGCCAGCAGTCCACTAGCGGGAGAATACAATGAGCAGTTCTTC	CASSPLAGEYNEQFF
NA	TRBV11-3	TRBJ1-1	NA	TGTGCCAGCAGCTTAGGTTCAGGTGAAGCTTTCTTT	CASSLGSGEAFF
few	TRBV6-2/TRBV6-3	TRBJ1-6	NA	TGTGCCAGCAGTTACAGACAGGCCAGAAATTCACCCCTCCACTTT	CASSYRQARNSPLHF
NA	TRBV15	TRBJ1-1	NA	TGTGCCACCAGAGGAGGACCAATGAACACTGAAGCTTTCTTT	CATRGGPMNTEAFF
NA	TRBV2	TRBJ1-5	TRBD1	TGTGCCAGCAGCGGACAGGGCCTGGGGCCCCAGCATTTT	CASSGQGLGPQHF
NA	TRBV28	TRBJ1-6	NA	TGTGCCAGCAGTCTCCATCCGGGGACAACTTCACCCCTCCACTTT	CASSLHPGTTSPLHF
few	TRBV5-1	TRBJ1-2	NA	TGCGCCAGCAGCTTGGATGGGAGGCCCCTTCGGGATGGCTACACCTTC	CASSLDGRPLRDGYTF
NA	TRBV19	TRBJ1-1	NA	TGTGCCACCTTGGACAGAATGAACACTGAAGCTTTCTTT	CATLDRMNTEAFF
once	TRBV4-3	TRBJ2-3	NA	TGCGCCAGCAGCCAAGAGCCACGCGCAGATACGCAGTATTTT	CASSQEPRADTQYF
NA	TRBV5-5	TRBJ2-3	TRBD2	TGTGCCAGCAGCTTGACGGCTAGCGGGGGGGCCACTACGCAGTATTTT	CASSLTASGGATTQYF
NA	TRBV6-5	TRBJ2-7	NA	TGTGCCAGCAGCCGGGGACTTGCTTCCTACGAGCAGTACTTC	CASSRGLASYEQYF
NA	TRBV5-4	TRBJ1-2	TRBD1	TGTGCCAGCAGCATAATGGGACAGGGACGATATGGCTACACCTTC	CASSIMGQGRYGYTF
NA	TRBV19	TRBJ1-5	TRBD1	TGTGCCAGTAGGGGGGGACAGGGAGTCAATCAGCCCCAGCATTTT	CASRGGQGVNQPQHF
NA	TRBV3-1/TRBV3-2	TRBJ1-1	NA	TGTGCCAGCAGCCTCCGCCCCAAGGGGGAAGCTTTCTTT	CASSLRPKGEAFF
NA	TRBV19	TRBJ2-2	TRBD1	TGTGCCACCTTAGGACAGGTGGGTTCGGCCGGGGAGCTGTTTTTT	CATLGQVGSAGELFF
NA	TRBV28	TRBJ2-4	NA	TGTGCCAGCAGTTTTTTCTGGGCTCTGGTCTTAGCCAAAAACATTCAGTACTTC	CASSFFWALVLAKNIQYF